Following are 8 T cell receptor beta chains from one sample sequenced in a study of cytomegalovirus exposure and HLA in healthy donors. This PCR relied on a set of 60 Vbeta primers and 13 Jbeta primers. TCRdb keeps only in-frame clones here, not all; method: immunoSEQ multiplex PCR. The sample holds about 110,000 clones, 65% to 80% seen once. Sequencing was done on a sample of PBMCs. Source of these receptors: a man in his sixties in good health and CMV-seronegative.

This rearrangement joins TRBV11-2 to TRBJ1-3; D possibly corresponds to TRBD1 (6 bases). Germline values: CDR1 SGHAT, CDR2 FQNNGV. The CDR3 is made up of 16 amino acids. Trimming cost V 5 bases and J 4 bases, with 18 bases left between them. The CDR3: CASSIGDIPRGNTIYF. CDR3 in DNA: TGTGCCAGCAGCATAGGGGACATACCGCGCGGAAACACCATATATTTT.

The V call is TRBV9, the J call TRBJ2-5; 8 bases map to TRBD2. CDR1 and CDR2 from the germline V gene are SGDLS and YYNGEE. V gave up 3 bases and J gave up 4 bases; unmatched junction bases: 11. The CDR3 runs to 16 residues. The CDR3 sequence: CASSAFPGLGGETQYF. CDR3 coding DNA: TGTGCCAGCAGCGCCTTTCCGGGACTAGGGGGAGAGACCCAGTACTTC. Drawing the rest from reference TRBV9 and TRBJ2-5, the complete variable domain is DSGVTQTPKHLITATGQRVTLRCSPRSGDLSVYWYQQSLDQGLQFLIQYYNGEERAKGNILERFSAQQFPDLHSELNLSSLELGDSALYFCASSAFPGLGGETQYFGPGTRLLVL.

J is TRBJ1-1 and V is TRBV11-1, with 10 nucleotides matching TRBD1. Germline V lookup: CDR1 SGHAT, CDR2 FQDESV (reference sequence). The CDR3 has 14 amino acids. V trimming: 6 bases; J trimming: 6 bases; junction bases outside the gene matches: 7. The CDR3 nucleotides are TGTGCCAGCAGTCGGACAGGGGGTACGTCTGAAGCTTTCTTT. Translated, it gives CASSRTGGTSEAFF.

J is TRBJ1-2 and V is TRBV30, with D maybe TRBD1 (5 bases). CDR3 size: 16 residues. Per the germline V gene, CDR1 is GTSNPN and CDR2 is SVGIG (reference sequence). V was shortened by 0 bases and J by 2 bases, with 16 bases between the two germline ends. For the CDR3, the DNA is TGTGCCTGGAGTGTCCAGGGCGGGAGACCGAACTATGGCTACACCTTC. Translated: CAWSVQGGRPNYGYTF.

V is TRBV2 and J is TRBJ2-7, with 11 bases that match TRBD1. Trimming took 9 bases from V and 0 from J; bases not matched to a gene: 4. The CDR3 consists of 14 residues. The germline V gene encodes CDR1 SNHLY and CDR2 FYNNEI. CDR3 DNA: TGTGCCAGGGACAGGGGGCAAAGCTCCTACGAGCAGTACGTC. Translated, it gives CARDRGQSSYEQYV.

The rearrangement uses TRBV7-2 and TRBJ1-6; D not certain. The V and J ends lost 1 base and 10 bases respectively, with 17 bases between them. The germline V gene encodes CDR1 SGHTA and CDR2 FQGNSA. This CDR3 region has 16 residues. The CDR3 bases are TGTGCCAGCAGCTTAGGGACGTCCGGGGTTAGGTCACCCCTCCACTTT. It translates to CASSLGTSGVRSPLHF.

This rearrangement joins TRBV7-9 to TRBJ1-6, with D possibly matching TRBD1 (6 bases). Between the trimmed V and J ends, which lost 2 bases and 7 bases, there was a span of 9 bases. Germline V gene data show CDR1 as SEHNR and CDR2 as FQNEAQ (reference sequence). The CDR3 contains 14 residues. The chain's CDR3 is CASSLSQGNSPLHF. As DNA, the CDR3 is TGTGCCAGCAGCTTAAGCCAGGGGAATTCACCCCTCCACTTT.

The CDR3 DNA reads as TGTGCCAGCAGCTCACCGACAGGGCTAGGTGAAAAACTGTTTTTT. It yields the protein CASSSPTGLGEKLFF. The rearrangement joins TRBV5-8 to TRBJ1-4; 7 nucleotides align to TRBD1. Looked up from germline, CDR1 is SGHTS and CDR2 is YDEGEE. Germline trimming cut 3 bases from V and 7 bases from J; bases unmatched to any gene: 9. The CDR3 consists of 15 residues.